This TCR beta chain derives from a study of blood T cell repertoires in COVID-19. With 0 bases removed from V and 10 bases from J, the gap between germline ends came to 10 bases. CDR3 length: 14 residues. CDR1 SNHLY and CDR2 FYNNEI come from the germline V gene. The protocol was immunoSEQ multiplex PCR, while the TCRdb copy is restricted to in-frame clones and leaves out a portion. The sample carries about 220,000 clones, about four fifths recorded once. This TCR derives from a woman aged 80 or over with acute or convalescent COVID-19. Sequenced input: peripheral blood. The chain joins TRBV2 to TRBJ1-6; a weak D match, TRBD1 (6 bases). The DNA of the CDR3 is TGTGCCAGCAGTGAAGCTCGGGGGGGCTCACCCCTCCACTTT. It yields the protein CASSEARGGSPLHF.